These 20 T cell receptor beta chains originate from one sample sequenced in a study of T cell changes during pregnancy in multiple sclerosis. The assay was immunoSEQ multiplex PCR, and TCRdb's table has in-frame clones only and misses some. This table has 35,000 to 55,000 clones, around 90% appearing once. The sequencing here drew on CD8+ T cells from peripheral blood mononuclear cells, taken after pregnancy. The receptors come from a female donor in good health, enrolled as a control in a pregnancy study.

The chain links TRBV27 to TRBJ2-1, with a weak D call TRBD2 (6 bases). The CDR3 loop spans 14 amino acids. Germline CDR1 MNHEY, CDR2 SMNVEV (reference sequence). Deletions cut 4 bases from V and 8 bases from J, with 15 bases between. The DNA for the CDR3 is TGTGCCAGCAGTTATTTCGGCGGGAAGGATGAGCAGTTCTTC. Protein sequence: CASSYFGGKDEQFF.

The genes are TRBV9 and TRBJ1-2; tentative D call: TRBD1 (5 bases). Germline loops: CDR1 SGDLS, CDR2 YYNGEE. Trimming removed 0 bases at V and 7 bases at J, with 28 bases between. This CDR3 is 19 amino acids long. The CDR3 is CASSVDASRGGTPLVGYTF. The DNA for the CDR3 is TGTGCCAGCAGCGTAGACGCATCGAGAGGTGGGACTCCTCTTGTTGGCTACACCTTC.

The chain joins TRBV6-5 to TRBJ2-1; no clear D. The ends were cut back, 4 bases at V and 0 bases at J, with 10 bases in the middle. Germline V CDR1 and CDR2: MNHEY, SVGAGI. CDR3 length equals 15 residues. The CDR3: CASSSTLSSYNEQFF. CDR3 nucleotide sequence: TGTGCCAGCAGTTCCACTCTGAGCTCCTACAATGAGCAGTTCTTC.

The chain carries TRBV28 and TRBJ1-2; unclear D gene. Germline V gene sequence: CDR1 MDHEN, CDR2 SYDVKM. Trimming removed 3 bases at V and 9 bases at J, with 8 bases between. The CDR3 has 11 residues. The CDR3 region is CASSLRDRYTF. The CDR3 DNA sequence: TGTGCCAGCAGTTTGCGGGATCGCTACACCTTC.

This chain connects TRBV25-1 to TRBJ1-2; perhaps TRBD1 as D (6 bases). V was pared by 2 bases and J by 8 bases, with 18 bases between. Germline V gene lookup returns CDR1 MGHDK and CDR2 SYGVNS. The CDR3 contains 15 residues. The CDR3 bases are TGTGCCAGCAGTGAAAGTTCCCGGGGGGCCGAGGGCTACACCTTC. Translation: CASSESSRGAEGYTF.

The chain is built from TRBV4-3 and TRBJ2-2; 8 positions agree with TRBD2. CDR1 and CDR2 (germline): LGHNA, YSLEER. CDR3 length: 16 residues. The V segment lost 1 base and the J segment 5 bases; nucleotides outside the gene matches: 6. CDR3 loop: CASSQAGSGVTGELFF. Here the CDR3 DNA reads TGCGCCAGCAGCCAAGCAGGTAGCGGGGTTACCGGGGAGCTGTTTTTT.

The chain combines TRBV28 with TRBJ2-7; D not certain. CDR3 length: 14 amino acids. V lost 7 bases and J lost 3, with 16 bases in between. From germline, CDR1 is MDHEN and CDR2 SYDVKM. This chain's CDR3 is CASTMVSRNYEQYF. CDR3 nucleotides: TGTGCCAGCACCATGGTTTCCAGGAACTACGAGCAGTACTTC. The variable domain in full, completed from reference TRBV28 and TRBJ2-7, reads DVKVTQSSRYLVKRTGEKVFLECVQDMDHENMFWYRQDPGLGLRLIYFSYDVKMKEKGDIPEGYSVSREKKERFSLILESASTNQTSMYLCASTMVSRNYEQYFGPGTRLTVT.

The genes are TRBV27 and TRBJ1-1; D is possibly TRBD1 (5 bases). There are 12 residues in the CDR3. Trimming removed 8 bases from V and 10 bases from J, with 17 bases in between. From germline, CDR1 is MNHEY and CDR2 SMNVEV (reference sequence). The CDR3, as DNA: TGTGCCAGCTCCAGGACCGGGCAGGGAGCTTTCTTT. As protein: CASSRTGQGAFF.

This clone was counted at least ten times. The CDR3, as DNA: TGTGCCAGCAGCTCCGGGACAGGGGGCGTCACAGATACGCAGTATTTT. Residues: CASSSGTGGVTDTQYF. The chain joins TRBV5-8 to TRBJ2-3; 12 positions agree with TRBD1. The germline V gene encodes CDR1 SGHTS and CDR2 YDEGEE. Unmatched junction bases numbered 4, after V lost 3 bases and J lost 2 bases. The CDR3 has 16 residues.

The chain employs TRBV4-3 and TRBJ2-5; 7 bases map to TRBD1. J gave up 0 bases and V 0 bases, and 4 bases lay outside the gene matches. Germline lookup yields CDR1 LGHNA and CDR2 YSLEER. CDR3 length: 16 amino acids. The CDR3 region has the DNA TGCGCCAGCAGCCAAGACTGGGACAGTAACCAAGAGACCCAGTACTTC. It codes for CASSQDWDSNQETQYF.

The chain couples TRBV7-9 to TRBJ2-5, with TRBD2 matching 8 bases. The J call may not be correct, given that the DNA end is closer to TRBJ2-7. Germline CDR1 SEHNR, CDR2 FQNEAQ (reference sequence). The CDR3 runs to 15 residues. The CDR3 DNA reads TGTGCCAGCACCCGGGGGGGACAACTACCCTACGAGCAGTACTTC. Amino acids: CASTRGGQLPYEQYF.

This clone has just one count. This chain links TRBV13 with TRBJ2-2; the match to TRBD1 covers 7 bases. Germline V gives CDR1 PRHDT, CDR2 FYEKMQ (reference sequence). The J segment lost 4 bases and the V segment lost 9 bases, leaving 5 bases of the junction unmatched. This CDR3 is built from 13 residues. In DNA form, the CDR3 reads TGTGCCAGTTCCACAGGGGCCACCGGGGAGCTGTTTTTT. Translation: CASSTGATGELFF.

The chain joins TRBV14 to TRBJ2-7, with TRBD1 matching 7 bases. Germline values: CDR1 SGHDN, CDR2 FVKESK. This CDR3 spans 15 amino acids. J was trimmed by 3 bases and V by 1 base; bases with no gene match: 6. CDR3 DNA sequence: TGTGCCAGCAGCCAAGCCGGGACAGAGGGCTACGAGCAGTACTTC. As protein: CASSQAGTEGYEQYF.

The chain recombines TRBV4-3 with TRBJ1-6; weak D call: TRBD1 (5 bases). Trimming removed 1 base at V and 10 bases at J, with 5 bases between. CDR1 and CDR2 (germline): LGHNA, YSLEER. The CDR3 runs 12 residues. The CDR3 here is CASSQGGSPLHF. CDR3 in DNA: TGCGCCAGCAGCCAAGGGGGCTCACCCCTCCACTTT.

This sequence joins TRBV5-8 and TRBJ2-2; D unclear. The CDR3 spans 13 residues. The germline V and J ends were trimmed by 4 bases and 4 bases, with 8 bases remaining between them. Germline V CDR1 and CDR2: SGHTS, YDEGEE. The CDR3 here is CASSLYLTGELFF. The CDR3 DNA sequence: TGTGCCAGCAGCCTTTATCTCACCGGGGAGCTGTTTTTT.

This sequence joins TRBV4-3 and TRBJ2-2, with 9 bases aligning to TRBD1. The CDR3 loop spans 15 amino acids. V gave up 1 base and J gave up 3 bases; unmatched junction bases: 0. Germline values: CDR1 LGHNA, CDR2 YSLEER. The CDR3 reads CASSQGTGDTGELFF. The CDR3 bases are TGCGCCAGCAGCCAAGGGACAGGGGACACCGGGGAGCTGTTTTTT.

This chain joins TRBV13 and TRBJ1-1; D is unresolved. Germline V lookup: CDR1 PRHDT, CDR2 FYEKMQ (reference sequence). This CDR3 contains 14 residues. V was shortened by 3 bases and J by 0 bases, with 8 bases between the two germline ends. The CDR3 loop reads CASSLPDMNTEAFF. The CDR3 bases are TGTGCCAGCAGCTTGCCAGACATGAACACTGAAGCTTTCTTT.

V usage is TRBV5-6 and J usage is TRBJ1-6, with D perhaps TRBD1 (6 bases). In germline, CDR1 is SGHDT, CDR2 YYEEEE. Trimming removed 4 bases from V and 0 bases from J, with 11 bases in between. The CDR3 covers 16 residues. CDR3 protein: CASSLQGSSYNSPLHF. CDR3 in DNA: TGTGCCAGCAGCCTACAGGGAAGCTCCTATAATTCACCCCTCCACTTT.

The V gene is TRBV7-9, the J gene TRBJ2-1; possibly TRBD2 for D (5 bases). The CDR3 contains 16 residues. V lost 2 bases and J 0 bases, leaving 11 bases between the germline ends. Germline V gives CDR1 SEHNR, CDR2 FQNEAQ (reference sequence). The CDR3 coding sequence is TGTGCCAGCAGCTTAAACCCAGCGGACTCCTACAATGAGCAGTTCTTC. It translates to CASSLNPADSYNEQFF.

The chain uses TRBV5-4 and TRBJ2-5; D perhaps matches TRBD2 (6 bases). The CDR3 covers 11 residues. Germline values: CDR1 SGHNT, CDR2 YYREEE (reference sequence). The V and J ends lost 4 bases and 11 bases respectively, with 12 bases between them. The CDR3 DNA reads TGTGCCAGCAGCCCCGGGGGTGGGCAGTACTTC. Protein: CASSPGGGQYF.